This T cell receptor beta chain is from a study of OX40 agonist ivuxolimab in advanced cancers. Study-wide context: Administration of intravenous ivuxolimab to patients occurred every 2 weeks at 0.01 to 10 mg/kg. Mean age around 64 years, range about 23 to 79; 82.7% male.

Some clones are missing from TCRdb's copy, which holds only in-frame ones; the method was immunoSEQ multiplex PCR. The table lists under 20,000 clones, 83% of them singletons. Findings and limits, study-wide: With doses of 0.1 to 3.0 mg/kg, CD4+ and CD8+ blood T cells had undergone clonal expansion by week 6.

This clone was detected once. Its antigen is currently unknown. Germline-derived CDR1 and CDR2 are MNHNS and SASEGT. Trimming removed 1 base from V and 13 bases from J; junction bases left unmatched: 10. The CDR3 is 14 amino acids. The chain combines TRBV6-1 with TRBJ2-1; 7 bases are shared with TRBD1. Sequencing was performed on CD4+ or CD8+ T cells sorted from blood, taken in a trial of the OX40 agonist ivuxolimab. The TCR originated in an adult with an advanced solid tumor such as melanoma, head and neck, liver or kidney cancer. Written as DNA, the CDR3 is TGTGCCAGCAGTGAAGGGTTCGGTTGGACAGGCCAGTTCTTC. It specifies CASSEGFGWTGQFF.